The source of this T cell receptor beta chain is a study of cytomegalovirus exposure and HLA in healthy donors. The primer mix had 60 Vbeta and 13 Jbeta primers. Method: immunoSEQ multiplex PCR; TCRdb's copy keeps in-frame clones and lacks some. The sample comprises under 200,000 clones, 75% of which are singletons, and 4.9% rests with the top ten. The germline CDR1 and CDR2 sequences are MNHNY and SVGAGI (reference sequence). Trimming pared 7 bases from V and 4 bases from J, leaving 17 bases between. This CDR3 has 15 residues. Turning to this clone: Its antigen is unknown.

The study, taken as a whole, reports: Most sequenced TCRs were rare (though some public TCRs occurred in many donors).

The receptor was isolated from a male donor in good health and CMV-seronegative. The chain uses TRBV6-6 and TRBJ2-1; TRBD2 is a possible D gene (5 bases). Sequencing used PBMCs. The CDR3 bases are TGTGCCAGCACCGCCCACGGGGTGAAATACAATGAGCAGTTCTTC. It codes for CASTAHGVKYNEQFF.